The next 14 T cell receptor beta chains were all read from a single sample in a study of T cells after posttransplantation cyclophosphamide. The method was immunoSEQ multiplex PCR; TCRdb's version includes in-frame clones alone and lacks a portion of them. The sample gives around 5,000 clones, over 70% of which show up once; about a third is in the top ten. Busulfan-fludarabine conditioning, marrow transplant, and cyclophosphamide on days +3 and +4 were administered. The sample here was PBMCs, taken after allogeneic stem cell transplant with posttransplant cyclophosphamide. The receptors stem from a male patient between 60 and 69 years old who received an allogeneic stem cell transplant from an unrelated donor, was CMV-positive, and had no GVHD. Some T cells may arise from the graft donor.

The gene calls are TRBV19 and TRBJ1-4, with 8 nucleotides matching TRBD1. V lost 7 bases to trimming and J lost 6 bases; unmatched junction nucleotides: 4. From germline, CDR1 is LNHDA and CDR2 SQIVND (reference sequence). This CDR3 has 13 amino acids. The CDR3 bases are TGTGCCAGTACCGGGACAGGCGATGAAAAACTGTTTTTT. Protein: CASTGTGDEKLFF.

This sequence joins TRBV7-9 and TRBJ1-2; possible D gene TRBD1, 6 bases. V shed 4 bases and J shed 4 bases, with 19 bases lying between them. CDR1 is SEHNR, CDR2 FQNEAQ, per germline (reference sequence). CDR3 length: 16 amino acids. The CDR3 loop is CASSSDWTAVLYGYTF. CDR3 DNA sequence: TGTGCCAGCAGCTCAGATTGGACAGCCGTTCTCTATGGCTACACCTTC.

A remark on this clone: Mismatch with germline at one junction end may stem from a read error. The chain combines TRBV30 with TRBJ2-7; TRBD2 is a possible D gene (6 bases). The CDR3 totals 14 residues. Germline V gene sequence: CDR1 GTSNPN, CDR2 SVGIG (reference sequence). The CDR3 DNA reads as TGTGCCTGGAGTGTAAGTTGGGGAGGACACGACGAAAAGTTC. Translating gives CAWSVSWGGHDEKF.

This clone was picked up one time. The chain is built from TRBV10-3 and TRBJ2-1, with 11 bases aligning to TRBD2. The germline V gene has CDR1 ENHRY and CDR2 SYGVKD. The CDR3 runs to 14 residues. After removal of 3 bases from V and 10 bases from J, the junction contained 5 bases not matched to a gene. The CDR3 sequence is CAISDFLAGGEQFF. Written as DNA, the CDR3 is TGTGCCATCAGTGATTTTCTAGCGGGGGGAGAGCAGTTCTTC.

By share, this clone ranks as medium-sized. The chain uses TRBV19 and TRBJ2-3, with 13 bases fitting TRBD2. There are 18 residues in the CDR3. Trimming at V came to 5 bases and at J to 6 bases, leaving 14 bases not matched to a gene. CDR1 is LNHDA and CDR2 is SQIVND in the germline V gene (reference sequence). For the CDR3, the DNA is TGTGCCAGTAGTGGAACTCGACTAGCGGGGGGTCTGCTTGATACGCAGTATTTT. This translates into CASSGTRLAGGLLDTQYF.

J is TRBJ2-1 and V is TRBV30; D is undetermined. The V and J ends lost 3 bases and 6 bases respectively, with 15 bases between them. The germline V gene has CDR1 GTSNPN and CDR2 SVGIG (reference sequence). The CDR3 sequence is 14 residues long. CDR3 protein: CAWSEFPSSNEQFF. CDR3 coding DNA: TGTGCCTGGAGCGAATTCCCCAGTTCCAATGAGCAGTTCTTC.

The chain recombines TRBV27 with TRBJ2-2, with D possibly matching TRBD1 (6 bases). The CDR3 extends over 14 amino acids. Trimming left V 5 bases short and J 6 bases short, with 13 bases between. The germline CDR1 and CDR2 sequences are MNHEY and SMNVEV (reference sequence). The CDR3 sequence: CASSQQGSPGELFF. Written as DNA, the CDR3 is TGTGCCAGCAGTCAACAGGGTTCGCCCGGGGAGCTGTTTTTT.

The chain joins TRBV28 to TRBJ1-1, with TRBD1 matching over 8 bases. The CDR3 loop spans 15 amino acids. Germline values: CDR1 MDHEN, CDR2 SYDVKM. After removal of 5 bases from V and 1 base from J, the junction contained 6 bases not matched to a gene. The CDR3: CASSPWTGRNTEAFF. Written as DNA, the CDR3 is TGTGCCAGCAGTCCGTGGACAGGGCGGAACACTGAAGCTTTCTTT.

The V gene is TRBV29-1, the J gene TRBJ1-2; TRBD1 agrees at 9 bases. Trimming at V came to 4 bases and at J to 6 bases, leaving 3 bases not matched to a gene. This CDR3 comprises 12 residues. The germline CDR1 and CDR2 sequences are SQVTM and ANQGSEA. The CDR3 bases are TGCAGCGTTGGAAGGACAGGGGATGGCTACACCTTC. This gives the protein CSVGRTGDGYTF.

V is TRBV7-6 and J is TRBJ2-5; D is perhaps TRBD1 (6 bases). The CDR3 length is 13 residues. Trimming took 6 bases from V and 9 from J, leaving 17 bases between them. In germline, CDR1 is SGHVS, CDR2 FNYEAQ. CDR3 sequence (DNA): TGTGCCAGCAGTCCTAACACAGGGATGGCCCAGTACTTC. This translates into CASSPNTGMAQYF.

This clone is large by share. The genes are TRBV28 and TRBJ1-5, with a weak D call TRBD1 (6 bases). V lost 5 bases to trimming and J lost 4 bases, with 18 bases between them. CDR1 is MDHEN and CDR2 is SYDVKM in the germline V gene. The CDR3 spans 16 residues. In DNA, the CDR3 is TGTGCCAGCAGTCCAGGGGTTCCGGGGATGAATCAGCCCCAGCATTTT. Translating it yields CASSPGVPGMNQPQHF.

This chain connects TRBV19 to TRBJ2-1; a possible D gene is TRBD2 (6 bases). Trimming shortened V by 4 bases and J by 12 bases, and 10 bases separated the two germline ends. Per the germline V gene, CDR1 is LNHDA and CDR2 is SQIVND (reference sequence). The CDR3 sequence is 11 residues long. The CDR3 DNA reads TGTGCCAGTAGTACAGGGCGGGGGCAGTTCTTC. As protein: CASSTGRGQFF.

This clone was recorded only once. The chain recombines TRBV28 with TRBJ2-5, with 10 bases matching TRBD2. Matching the DNA end better, TRBJ2-7 makes the J call doubtful. CDR3 size: 18 residues. Germline lookup yields CDR1 MDHEN and CDR2 SYDVKM. The CDR3 spells CASSLWAGVAGGSYEQYF. CDR3 DNA sequence: TGTGCCAGCAGTTTATGGGCCGGGGTAGCGGGGGGCTCCTACGAGCAGTACTTC.

The V gene is TRBV5-1, the J gene TRBJ2-5; 12 nucleotides align to TRBD2. Per the germline V gene, CDR1 is SGHRS and CDR2 is YFSETQ. Losses at the gene ends were 4 bases for V and 1 base for J; bases not matched to a gene: 5. The CDR3 consists of 16 residues. CDR3 in amino acids: CASSAGLAGTQETQYF. The CDR3 nucleotides read TGCGCCAGCAGCGCAGGACTAGCGGGGACCCAAGAGACCCAGTACTTC.